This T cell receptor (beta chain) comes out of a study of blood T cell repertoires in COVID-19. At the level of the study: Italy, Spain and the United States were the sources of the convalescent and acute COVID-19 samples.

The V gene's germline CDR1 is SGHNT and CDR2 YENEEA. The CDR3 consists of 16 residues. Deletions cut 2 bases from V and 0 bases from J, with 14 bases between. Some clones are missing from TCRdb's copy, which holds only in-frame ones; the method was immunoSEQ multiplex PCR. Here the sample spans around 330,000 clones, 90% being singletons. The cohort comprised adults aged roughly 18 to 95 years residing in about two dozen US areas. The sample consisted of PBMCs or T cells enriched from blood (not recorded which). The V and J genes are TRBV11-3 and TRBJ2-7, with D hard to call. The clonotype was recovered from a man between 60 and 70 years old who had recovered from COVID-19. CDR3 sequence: CASSLLSRRSSYEQYF. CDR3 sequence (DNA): TGTGCCAGCAGCTTATTATCGCGAAGGAGCTCCTACGAGCAGTACTTC.